This TCR beta chain appears in the sequencing data of a study of beta chain features in type 1 diabetes. This clone was picked up a small number of times. Every isolated RNA sample was fully reverse transcribed, so sequencing captured expressed TCRB transcripts. Produced via immunoSEQ multiplex PCR; TCRdb's table is partial and in-frame only. The sample lists some 360,000 clones; about 19% were seen once. The clonotype originates from a young woman in good health. The sequencing sample was made of naive CD4+ T cells from blood.

The CDR3 loop reads CACTPGADTQYF. CDR3 nucleotide sequence: TGTGCCTGTACACCCGGGGCAGATACGCAGTATTTT. The chain joins TRBV30 to TRBJ2-3; a weak D match, TRBD2 (5 bases). V shed 6 bases and J shed 4 bases, with 11 bases lying between them. CDR3 length equals 12 residues. Germline assignment: CDR1 GTSNPN and CDR2 SVGIG (reference sequence).